Listed here are 30 T cell receptor beta chains from one sample, sequenced in a study of blood T cell repertoires in COVID-19. The method was immunoSEQ multiplex PCR; TCRdb's version includes in-frame clones alone and lacks a portion of them. The sample contains some 200,000 clones, roughly 85% of which appear only once. The sample taken for sequencing was peripheral blood. The receptors derive from a man aged 60-69 years with active or convalescent COVID-19.

The genes are TRBV24-1 and TRBJ2-1, with 7 positions matching TRBD2. The V and J ends lost 2 bases and 1 base, in that order; junction bases with no gene match: 4. Germline-derived CDR1 and CDR2 are KGHDR and SFDVKD. CDR3 size: 16 residues. CDR3 coding DNA: TGTGCCACCAGTGATTCGAGCGGGGAGTCCTACAATGAGCAGTTCTTC. Translation gives CATSDSSGESYNEQFF.

The chain joins TRBV7-9 to TRBJ1-2; D unclear. The CDR3 is 15 residues long. V lost 0 bases and J 1 base, leaving 9 bases between the germline ends. Germline loops: CDR1 SEHNR, CDR2 FQNEAQ (reference sequence). The CDR3, as DNA: TGTGCCAGCAGCTTAGCCTATCAGGTTAACTATGGCTACACCTTC. The encoded protein is CASSLAYQVNYGYTF.

This rearrangement joins TRBV3-1 (or the pseudogene TRBV3-2) to TRBJ2-3, with D perhaps matching TRBD2 (5 bases). The CDR3 is 16 amino acids. Germline values: CDR1 LGHDT, CDR2 YNNKEL (reference sequence). V was pared by 3 bases and J by 3 bases, with 16 bases between. The CDR3 here is CASSQLVGAGTDTQYF. Here the CDR3 DNA reads TGTGCCAGCAGCCAGCTGGTGGGTGCGGGTACAGATACGCAGTATTTT.

The genes are TRBV5-1 and TRBJ2-1, with 8 positions matching TRBD1. V lost 0 bases, J lost 7 bases, and 6 bases stayed unmatched. Germline loops: CDR1 SGHRS, CDR2 YFSETQ. The length of the CDR3 is 15 residues. The CDR3 nucleotides are TGCGCCAGCAGCTTGGGGAATCAGGGGGCGAATGAGCAGTTCTTC. It specifies CASSLGNQGANEQFF.

The chain carries TRBV11-3 and TRBJ1-2; D is unresolved. This CDR3 has 18 amino acids. Trimming pared 2 bases from V and 0 bases from J, leaving 19 bases between. Germline CDR1 SGHNT, CDR2 YENEEA. The CDR3 spells CASSLSFVGSGPNYGYTF. In DNA form, the CDR3 reads TGTGCCAGCAGCTTATCGTTCGTGGGGAGTGGTCCTAACTATGGCTACACCTTC.

The V and J genes are TRBV12-3 or TRBV12-4 and TRBJ1-4; D remains unclear. The CDR3 is made up of 13 amino acids. Trimming shortened V by 4 bases and J by 7 bases, and 10 bases separated the two germline ends. The CDR3 coding sequence is TGTGCCAGCAGTTGGGCGGGCCTTGAAAAACTGTTTTTT. Amino acids: CASSWAGLEKLFF.

The CDR3 protein is CASTPGGAGNTIYF. CDR3 sequence (DNA): TGTGCCAGCACCCCGGGGGGAGCTGGAAACACCATATATTTT. The chain has TRBV7-9 and TRBJ1-3; tentative D call: TRBD1 (5 bases). This CDR3 has 14 residues. Germline V gene lookup returns CDR1 SEHNR and CDR2 FQNEAQ (reference sequence). Trimming removed 7 bases at V and 2 bases at J, with 12 bases between.

V and J are TRBV12-3 or TRBV12-4 and TRBJ1-6, with D perhaps matching TRBD1 (6 bases). Trimming removed 3 bases from V and 8 bases from J, with 8 bases in between. The CDR3 runs to 13 residues. The CDR3 region has the DNA TGTGCCAGCAGTTTCAGGGGTGATTCACCCCTCCACTTT. It encodes CASSFRGDSPLHF.

This clone showed up just a few times. The rearrangement joins TRBV5-1 to TRBJ2-7, with D possibly being TRBD2 (6 bases). The V gene's germline CDR1 is SGHRS and CDR2 YFSETQ. The CDR3 spans 14 residues. With 3 bases removed from V and 3 bases from J, the gap between germline ends came to 13 bases. CDR3 sequence (DNA): TGCGCCAGCAGCTGGCGGGAACGGGGCTACGAGCAGTACTTC. It specifies CASSWRERGYEQYF.

The rearrangement uses TRBV7-9 and TRBJ1-6, with 10 bases lining up with TRBD1. The CDR3 has 13 residues. Germline V gives CDR1 SEHNR, CDR2 FQNEAQ (reference sequence). The trim removed 10 bases at V and 7 bases at J, leaving 4 bases unmatched. The CDR3 coding sequence is TGTGCCACTTCGGGACAGGGGAATTCACCCCTCCACTTT. It translates to CATSGQGNSPLHF.

This chain uses TRBV7-6 with TRBJ2-2; D perhaps matches TRBD2 (6 bases). The CDR3 totals 16 residues. Between the trimmed V and J ends, which lost 5 bases and 1 base, there was a span of 14 bases. The germline V gene encodes CDR1 SGHVS and CDR2 FNYEAQ. The chain's CDR3 is CASSRQAGGNTGELFF. DNA for the CDR3: TGTGCCAGCAGCCGCCAAGCGGGCGGGAACACCGGGGAGCTGTTTTTT.

The chain links TRBV30 to TRBJ2-6; 7 bases align to TRBD1. This CDR3 contains 16 residues. The V gene's germline CDR1 is GTSNPN and CDR2 SVGIG (reference sequence). The J segment lost 0 bases and the V segment lost 2 bases, leaving 4 bases of the junction unmatched. CDR3 in amino acids: CAWSRNRGSGANVLTF. DNA for the CDR3: TGTGCCTGGAGTCGAAACAGGGGCTCTGGGGCCAACGTCCTGACTTTC.

This chain connects TRBV12-5 to TRBJ2-3; the match to TRBD1 covers 7 bases. V dropped 1 base and J dropped 6; count of bases not matched to a gene: 4. CDR3 length: 14 amino acids. Per the germline V gene, CDR1 is LGHNT and CDR2 is FRNRAP. The CDR3 nucleotides read TGTGCTAGTGGTTTGGAAGGGGGCGGGGATACGCAGTATTTT. It codes for CASGLEGGGDTQYF.

The rearrangement links TRBV24-1 to TRBJ2-5, with TRBD2 matching over 9 bases. Trimming cost V 4 bases and J 1 base; bases outside gene matches: 3. The CDR3 is made up of 15 amino acids. The V gene's germline CDR1 is KGHDR and CDR2 SFDVKD. The CDR3 loop reads CATSDSSGAQETQYF. In DNA form, the CDR3 reads TGTGCCACCAGTGACTCTAGCGGGGCCCAAGAGACCCAGTACTTC.

The chain carries TRBV6-4 and TRBJ2-2; D is unclear. V dropped 8 bases and J dropped 1 base, with 5 bases sitting between them. This CDR3 is 12 amino acids long. CDR1 and CDR2 from the germline V gene are MRHNA and SNTAGT. CDR3 region: CASRGNTGELFF. Written as DNA, the CDR3 is TGTGCCAGCCGAGGGAACACCGGGGAGCTGTTTTTT.

V usage is TRBV12-5 and J usage is TRBJ2-2; D may be TRBD1 (6 bases). Germline loops: CDR1 LGHNT, CDR2 FRNRAP. This CDR3 contains 15 residues. V shed 0 bases and J shed 4 bases, with 9 bases lying between them. The CDR3 region has the DNA TGTGCTAGTGGTTTGGTACTGGGGGCCACCGGGGAGCTGTTTTTT. It encodes CASGLVLGATGELFF.

The V call is TRBV16, the J call TRBJ2-5; unclear D gene. V was pared by 4 bases and J by 6 bases, with 15 bases between. Looked up from germline, CDR1 is KGHSY and CDR2 is FQNENV. CDR3 length equals 14 residues. CDR3 DNA: TGTGCCAGCAGCCTCCAATCAAGCCGCCAGACCCAGTACTTC. It translates to CASSLQSSRQTQYF.

This clone has only one observation. The chain has TRBV11-2 and TRBJ2-6; D perhaps matches TRBD2 (6 bases). Trimming removed 0 bases from V and 0 bases from J, with 12 bases in between. The germline V gene has CDR1 SGHAT and CDR2 FQNNGV. CDR3 size: 18 residues. CDR3 sequence (DNA): TGTGCCAGCAGCTTAGATACACGGGGACTCTCTGGGGCCAACGTCCTGACTTTC. This encodes CASSLDTRGLSGANVLTF.

This clone was recorded only once. V usage is TRBV2 and J usage is TRBJ2-5; 10 nucleotides match TRBD2. The CDR3 runs to 16 residues. Trimming at V came to 3 bases and at J to 5 bases, leaving 9 bases not matched to a gene. Per germline, CDR1 SNHLY and CDR2 FYNNEI. The DNA of the CDR3 is TGTGCCAGCAGTGATAGTCCTAGCGGGGGAGGGGAGACCCAGTACTTC. Translating gives CASSDSPSGGGETQYF. The whole variable domain, filled in from reference TRBV2 and TRBJ2-5, reads EPEVTQTPSHQVTQMGQEVILRCVPISNHLYFYWYRQILGQKVEFLVSFYNNEISEKSEIFDDQFSVERPDGSNFTLKIRSTKLEDSAMYFCASSDSPSGGGETQYFGPGTRLLVL.

This chain joins TRBV7-2 and TRBJ2-1, with D tentatively TRBD1 (6 bases). The CDR3 loop spans 14 amino acids. V was clipped by 5 bases and J by 3 bases, with 11 bases between them. Germline V lookup: CDR1 SGHTA, CDR2 FQGNSA. In DNA form, the CDR3 reads TGTGCCAGCAGCAAACAGGGTAGCTACAATGAGCAGTTCTTC. Protein: CASSKQGSYNEQFF.

This clone showed up just once. V is TRBV5-4 and J is TRBJ2-1; D perhaps matches TRBD2 (7 bases). Deletions cut 4 bases from V and 3 bases from J, with 11 bases between. Looked up from germline, CDR1 is SGHNT and CDR2 is YYREEE (reference sequence). The CDR3 covers 14 residues. The CDR3 DNA reads TGTGCCAGCAGCCCGGGGGGACACTACAATGAGCAGTTCTTC. Translation gives CASSPGGHYNEQFF.

This sequence joins TRBV19 and TRBJ2-1; the D is unclear. Germline CDR1 LNHDA, CDR2 SQIVND (reference sequence). There are 16 residues in the CDR3. Trimming shortened V by 5 bases and J by 1 base, and 15 bases separated the two germline ends. CDR3 sequence (DNA): TGTGCCAGTAGTCTCCCCCTGCGTTTATCCTACAATGAGCAGTTCTTC. Translated, it gives CASSLPLRLSYNEQFF. Full variable domain (rest looked up from reference TRBV19 and TRBJ2-1): DGGITQSPKYLFRKEGQNVTLSCEQNLNHDAMYWYRQDPGQGLRLIYYSQIVNDFQKGDIAEGYSVSREKKESFPLTVTSAQKNPTAFYLCASSLPLRLSYNEQFFGPGTRLTVL.

The CDR3 sequence is CASSSDRDQPQHF. The DNA of the CDR3 is TGTGCCAGCAGCTCCGACAGGGATCAGCCCCAGCATTTT. This sequence joins TRBV6-5 and TRBJ1-5; the match to TRBD1 covers 7 bases. V gave up 6 bases and J gave up 5 bases; unmatched junction bases: 4. This CDR3 contains 13 residues. The V gene's germline CDR1 is MNHEY and CDR2 SVGAGI.

This chain uses TRBV30 with TRBJ1-1; 8 positions agree with TRBD1. The J segment lost 10 bases and the V segment lost 3 bases, leaving 10 bases of the junction unmatched. Germline V gene sequence: CDR1 GTSNPN, CDR2 SVGIG (reference sequence). The CDR3 contains 13 residues. For the CDR3, the DNA is TGTGCCTGGAGCCAGGACAGGGCTCCCGTAGCTTTCTTT. As protein: CAWSQDRAPVAFF.

The chain carries TRBV7-9 and TRBJ1-2; 12 nucleotides align to TRBD1. Germline CDR1 is SEHNR and CDR2 is FQNEAQ (reference sequence). The CDR3 has 15 residues. V dropped 4 bases and J dropped 8; count of bases not matched to a gene: 8. The CDR3, as DNA: TGTGCCAGCAGCTCCAGTGGGACAGGGGGCGACGGCTACACCTTC. Its protein is CASSSSGTGGDGYTF.

The gene calls are TRBV27 and TRBJ1-3; D remains unclear. The V and J ends lost 0 bases and 4 bases respectively, with 4 bases between them. CDR1 MNHEY and CDR2 SMNVEV come from the germline V gene (reference sequence). This CDR3 has 13 residues. The CDR3 loop reads CASSLSAGNTIYF. The CDR3 coding sequence is TGTGCCAGCAGTTTATCGGCCGGAAACACCATATATTTT.

The V gene is TRBV21-1, the J gene TRBJ1-4; the listed D gene, TRBD1, was not tested against the DNA. TRBV21-1 is designated a pseudogene. CDR3 length equals 14 residues. The CDR3 DNA follows: TGTGCCAGCAGCACCCACAGGGGAGATGAAAAACTGTTTTTT. This gives the protein CASSTHRGDEKLFF.

The chain is built from TRBV6-5 and TRBJ2-7; 7 bases agree with TRBD1. CDR1 is MNHEY and CDR2 is SVGAGI in the germline V gene. The CDR3 is 14 residues long. Trimming took 7 bases from V and 0 from J; bases not matched to a gene: 6. The CDR3 loop reads CASNRQGSSYEQYF. The DNA for the CDR3 is TGTGCCAGCAACAGACAGGGTAGCTCCTACGAGCAGTACTTC.

The genes are TRBV7-2 and TRBJ1-5, with TRBD1 matching over 9 bases. Germline values: CDR1 SGHTA, CDR2 FQGNSA. V trimming: 4 bases; J trimming: 6 bases; junction bases outside the gene matches: 4. The CDR3 totals 14 residues. CDR3 loop: CASSWGQGGQPQHF. CDR3 coding DNA: TGTGCCAGCAGCTGGGGACAGGGCGGTCAGCCCCAGCATTTT.

The rearrangement links TRBV7-9 to TRBJ2-2; D gene uncertain. V dropped 3 bases and J dropped 4 bases, with 6 bases sitting between them. Germline assignment: CDR1 SEHNR and CDR2 FQNEAQ (reference sequence). This CDR3 has 13 residues. Here the CDR3 reads CASSFSSTGELFF. In DNA form, the CDR3 reads TGTGCCAGCAGCTTTTCTAGCACCGGGGAGCTGTTTTTT.